This T cell receptor beta chain was retrieved from a study of molecular identifiers for immune sequencing clone quantification. MiXCR was run by TCRdb on the PCR reads, yielding one entry per CDR3 protein. The data contain about 32,000 distinct CDR3 sequences, approximately 20% of them singletons. This clonotype was found many times. V was trimmed by 3 bases and J by 1 base, leaving 12 bases between them. CDR3 length: 16 residues. Per germline, CDR1 LGHNA and CDR2 YNFKEQ. Sequenced input: naive CD8+ T cells from blood, with Jurkat cell RNA spiked in. Subset defined: FACS-sorted CD8+CD4-CCR7+CD45RA+ naive T cells. This chain joins TRBV4-2 and TRBJ2-2; unclear D gene. The clonotype originates from a human donor in good health. Some libraries in this study had Jurkat cell RNA spiked in. CDR3 in DNA: TGTGCCAGCAGCCAGACCCCGATTAGGAACACCGGGGAGCTGTTTTTT. Protein sequence: CASSQTPIRNTGELFF.